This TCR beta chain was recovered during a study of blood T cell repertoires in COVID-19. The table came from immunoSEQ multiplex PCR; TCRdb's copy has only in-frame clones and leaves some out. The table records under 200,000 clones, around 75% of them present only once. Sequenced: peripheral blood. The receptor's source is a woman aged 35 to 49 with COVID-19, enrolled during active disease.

The CDR3 nucleotides read TGTGCCTGGACAGGGAAAGGCAATCAGCCCCAGCATTTT. Translation gives CAWTGKGNQPQHF. The chain employs TRBV30 and TRBJ1-5; maybe TRBD1 (5 bases). Germline CDR1 is GTSNPN and CDR2 is SVGIG (reference sequence). CDR3 length equals 13 residues. The V and J ends lost 4 bases and 2 bases respectively, with 9 bases between them. Together with reference TRBV30 and TRBJ1-5, the CDR3 gives the full variable domain: SQTIHQWPATLVQPVGSPLSLECTVEGTSNPNLYWYRQAAGRGLQLLFYSVGIGQISSEVPQNLSASRPQDRQFILSSKKLLLSDSGFYLCAWTGKGNQPQHFGDGTRLSIL.